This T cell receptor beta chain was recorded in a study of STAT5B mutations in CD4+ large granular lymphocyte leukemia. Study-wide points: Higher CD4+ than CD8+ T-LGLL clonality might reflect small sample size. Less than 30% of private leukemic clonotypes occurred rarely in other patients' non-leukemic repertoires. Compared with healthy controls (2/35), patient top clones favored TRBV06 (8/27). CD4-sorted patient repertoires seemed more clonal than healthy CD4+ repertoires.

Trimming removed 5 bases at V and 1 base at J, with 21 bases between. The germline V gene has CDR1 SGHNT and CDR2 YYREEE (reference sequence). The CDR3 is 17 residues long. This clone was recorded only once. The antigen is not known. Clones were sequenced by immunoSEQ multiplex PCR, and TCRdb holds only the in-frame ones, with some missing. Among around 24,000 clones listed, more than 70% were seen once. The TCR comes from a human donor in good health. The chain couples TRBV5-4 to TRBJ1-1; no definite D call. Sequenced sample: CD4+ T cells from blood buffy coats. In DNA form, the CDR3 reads TGTGCCAGCAGTCCCTTAGGTTTGGCCCTGCAGAACACTGAAGCTTTCTTT. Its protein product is CASSPLGLALQNTEAFF.